This T cell receptor (beta chain) was recovered during a study of Ad26.COV2.S vaccination and SARS-CoV-2 variants. Libraries were prepared by immunoSEQ multiplex PCR; TCRdb keeps only in-frame clonotypes and omits some of them. The top ten clones hold around 10% of a sample with over 200,000 clones, around nine tenths of them seen once. CDR3 size: 17 residues. CDR1 is LGHDT and CDR2 is YNNKEL in the germline V gene (reference sequence). Trimming shortened V by 0 bases and J by 9 bases, and 18 bases separated the two germline ends. The treatment here: around 19 received Ad26.COV2.S at low or high dose, single or two shots; a few received placebo; per-sample allocation not given. Samples were taken on day 63 after the first vaccine or placebo injection.

The source material was peripheral blood, sampled in a trial of Ad26.COV2.S vaccine versus placebo. The chain has TRBV3-1 (or the pseudogene TRBV3-2) and TRBJ1-6; D remains unclear. The clonotype was recovered from a person aged 18-60 years who received the Ad26.COV2.S COVID-19 vaccine or a placebo. The CDR3 here is CASSQDPGRAWGSPLHF. The CDR3 DNA sequence: TGTGCCAGCAGCCAAGATCCCGGGAGGGCATGGGGTTCACCCCTCCACTTT.